The 2 T cell receptor beta chains in this list originate from one sample, sequenced in a study of T cell repertoires in aging, cancer and after chemotherapy. A mixed TRB-A/B primer pool amplified rearranged TRB by multiplex touch-down PCR. Each CDR3 protein is one row after TCRdb ran MiXCR on the multiplex PCR reads. The sample includes over 10,000 distinct CDR3 sequences, over 25% of them seen just once. Peripheral blood genomic DNA, not sorted cells or RNA, was the template. Input material: blood. These receptor sequences come from a human donor in good health.

This clonotype was observed a handful of times. V usage is TRBV10-1 and J usage is TRBJ2-3, with 8 bases matching TRBD2. Trimming at V came to 8 bases and at J to 5 bases, leaving 9 bases not matched to a gene. The CDR3 has 14 amino acids. CDR1 is WNHNN, CDR2 SYGVQD, per germline (reference sequence). The chain's CDR3 is CASARGARGDTQYF. The CDR3 DNA sequence: TGCGCCAGCGCGCGGGGGGCCCGGGGAGATACGCAGTATTTT.

The chain uses TRBV5-5 and TRBJ2-7, with D maybe TRBD2 (5 bases). Germline-derived CDR1 and CDR2 are SGHKS and YYEKEE (reference sequence). The V and J ends lost 4 bases and 7 bases respectively, with 18 bases between them. This CDR3 spans 14 amino acids. CDR3 coding DNA: TGTGCCAGCAGCAGAGGGCCAATTCCTGTGGAGCAGTACGTC. Protein: CASSRGPIPVEQYV.